One sample yielded the 22 T cell receptor beta chains listed below, sequenced in a study of graft-versus-host responses after intestinal transplantation (dated by TCRdb to the early 2020s). Libraries were constructed by the immunoSEQ multiplex PCR assay. TCRdb took this table from immuneACCESS and kept in-frame rearrangements with V and J called. Such tables lack part of the clones; where checked against another copy, unresolved V genes explain under half of the gap, and the rest is unexplained. Present in this sample are about 10,000 clones, roughly 38% of which were seen just once. The ten largest clones add up to more than 10% of the sample. The meaning of the sample's time point label: cells obtained before transplantation from donor or recipient. Mixed lymphocyte reactions plated approximately 200,000 CFSE-labeled pre-transplant responders with approximately 200,000 irradiated violet-dye-labeled stimulators and were cultured for about 6 days.

Sequences were derived from alloreactive CD8+ T cells from a mixed lymphocyte reaction culture, sampled before intestinal transplant. The cell subset or site label of this sample denotes: CFSE-low proliferating T cells sorted from roughly six-day pre-transplant mixed lymphocyte reaction (GvH or HvG direction). The source is a human patient who received an intestinal transplant.

A few counts support this clone. V usage is TRBV2 and J usage is TRBJ2-7, with D hard to call. The CDR3 sequence is 15 residues long. Germline CDR1 reads SNHLY; CDR2 reads FYNNEI. CDR3: CFKQATAYDFYEQYF. The CDR3 region has the DNA TGTTTCAAGCAGGCGACGGCATACGATTTCTACGAGCAGTACTTC.

This clone was observed a handful of times. The CDR3 DNA sequence: TGCGCCAGCAGCCCCGCCCCCGGGGACACTGAAGCTTTCTTT. Its translation: CASSPAPGDTEAFF. This chain links TRBV4-1 with TRBJ1-1; no reliable D call. The CDR3 is 14 residues long. Per germline, CDR1 MGHRA and CDR2 YSYEKL. The V end was cut by 4 bases, the J end by 3 bases, with 12 bases between.

The chain couples TRBV6-1 to TRBJ1-2; tentative D call: TRBD1 (6 bases). CDR1 is MNHNS and CDR2 is SASEGT in the germline V gene. The CDR3 contains 13 residues. V was cut by 5 bases and J by 6 bases, with 13 bases left in between. The CDR3 bases are TGTGCCAGCAGTTCCAGGGGAAGGAATGGCTACACCTTC. The encoded protein is CASSSRGRNGYTF.

This clone is deemed medium-sized (0.01 to 0.1%). The V and J genes are TRBV19 and TRBJ2-3, with 9 bases identical to TRBD2. Per germline, CDR1 LNHDA and CDR2 SQIVND (reference sequence). The V segment lost 5 bases and the J segment 5 bases; nucleotides outside the gene matches: 5. The length of the CDR3 is 14 residues. The CDR3 is CASSWREGLDTQYF. CDR3 coding DNA: TGTGCCAGTAGTTGGCGGGAGGGCCTAGATACGCAGTATTTT.

The rearrangement uses TRBV4-1 and TRBJ1-2, with D possibly matching TRBD1 (5 bases). This CDR3 has 14 amino acids. Germline-derived CDR1 and CDR2 are MGHRA and YSYEKL. V gave up 2 bases and J gave up 7 bases, with 14 bases separating them. CDR3 coding DNA: TGCGCCAGCAGCCAATCGGGGGGGAGAATTGGCTACACCTTC. Translating gives CASSQSGGRIGYTF.

This clone has a handful of counts. CDR3 DNA sequence: TGTGCCTGGAGAAGGGACAGGGGGCTCTACGAGCAGTACTTC. Encoded protein: CAWRRDRGLYEQYF. The chain is built from TRBV30 and TRBJ2-7; TRBD1 agrees at 12 bases. After removal of 3 bases from V and 3 bases from J, the junction contained 3 bases not matched to a gene. CDR1 GTSNPN and CDR2 SVGIG come from the germline V gene (reference sequence). This CDR3 contains 14 residues.

This chain connects TRBV27 to TRBJ1-1; 9 nucleotides align to TRBD1. Per germline, CDR1 MNHEY and CDR2 SMNVEV (reference sequence). Trimming at V came to 5 bases and at J to 7 bases, leaving 8 bases not matched to a gene. The CDR3 spans 14 residues. The CDR3 reads CASSLQGARNEAFF. CDR3 DNA sequence: TGTGCCAGCAGTCTACAGGGGGCGCGGAATGAAGCTTTCTTT.

V is TRBV6-5 and J is TRBJ1-4; the D gene is possibly TRBD1 (6 bases). The CDR3 covers 16 residues. The germline V and J ends were trimmed by 4 bases and 0 bases, with 12 bases remaining between them. Germline CDR1 and CDR2: MNHEY and SVGAGI. The CDR3 nucleotides are TGTGCCAGCAGTTCCGGACAGAGGGCAACTAATGAAAAACTGTTTTTT. Protein product: CASSSGQRATNEKLFF.

This clone has just a few counts. The CDR3 spells CASSQYTGRNTGELFF. The CDR3 coding sequence is TGCGCCAGCAGCCAATATACCGGGAGAAATACCGGGGAGCTGTTTTTT. V is TRBV4-1 and J is TRBJ2-2, with a possible D match to TRBD2 (6 bases). Deletions cut 2 bases from V and 5 bases from J, with 15 bases between. The CDR3 is 16 residues long. CDR1 MGHRA and CDR2 YSYEKL come from the germline V gene.

This clone was seen a handful of times. The V and J genes are TRBV9 and TRBJ2-7, with a tentative D call TRBD1 (5 bases). CDR3 size: 14 residues. The V end was cut by 0 bases, the J end by 2 bases, with 9 bases between. CDR1 and CDR2 from the germline V gene are SGDLS and YYNGEE. CDR3 protein: CASSVEGAAYEQYF. The CDR3 DNA is TGTGCCAGCAGCGTAGAAGGGGCAGCCTACGAGCAGTACTTC.

This clone has a handful of counts. The chain combines TRBV4-1 with TRBJ1-1; D perhaps matches TRBD1 (6 bases). V dropped 0 bases and J dropped 9 bases, with 11 bases sitting between them. CDR1 and CDR2 (germline): MGHRA, YSYEKL. The CDR3 extends over 13 amino acids. As DNA, the CDR3 is TGCGCCAGCAGCCAAGATTTGGGGGCCCAAGCTTTCTTT. Amino acids: CASSQDLGAQAFF.

This clone has just a few counts. The chain carries TRBV2 and TRBJ2-5, with 11 bases identical to TRBD2. The J segment lost 4 bases and the V segment lost 5 bases, leaving 9 bases of the junction unmatched. There are 16 residues in the CDR3. The V gene's germline CDR1 is SNHLY and CDR2 FYNNEI. CDR3 protein: CASSISLAGGRETQYF. The CDR3 DNA sequence: TGTGCCAGCAGTATTAGCCTAGCGGGAGGACGAGAGACCCAGTACTTC.

This chain connects TRBV2 to TRBJ2-7; TRBD1 matches 7 bases. The V segment lost 3 bases and the J segment 7 bases; nucleotides outside the gene matches: 6. The CDR3 is made up of 13 amino acids. Germline CDR1 reads SNHLY; CDR2 reads FYNNEI. DNA for the CDR3: TGTGCCAGCAGTGAGGCAGTCAGGGGGGAGCAGTACTTC. Translating gives CASSEAVRGEQYF.

The J gene is TRBJ2-1, the V gene TRBV7-6; D possibly corresponds to TRBD1 (5 bases). V lost 0 bases and J lost 3, with 15 bases in between. CDR3 length equals 17 residues. CDR1 and CDR2 (germline): SGHVS, FNYEAQ. DNA of the CDR3: TGTGCCAGCAGCTTAGCTAAGGGGTCGGCCGACTACAATGAGCAGTTCTTC. This gives the protein CASSLAKGSADYNEQFF. The full variable domain, in which reference TRBV7-6 and TRBJ2-1 provide the parts outside the CDR3, is GAGVSQSPRYKVTKRGQDVALRCDPISGHVSLYWYRQALGQGPEFLTYFNYEAQQDKSGLPNDRFSAERPEGSISTLTIQRTEQRDSAMYRCASSLAKGSADYNEQFFGPGTRLTVL.

The chain joins TRBV9 to TRBJ1-2, with TRBD1 identical over 12 bases. CDR3 size: 14 residues. Germline CDR1 SGDLS, CDR2 YYNGEE. J lost 5 bases, V lost 3 bases, and 2 bases had no gene match. CDR3 bases: TGTGCCAGCAGCGGGGGACAGGGGGCGTATGGCTACACCTTC. As protein: CASSGGQGAYGYTF.

By proportion, this clone is medium-sized. The V gene is TRBV6-1, the J gene TRBJ2-5, with D tentatively TRBD2 (5 bases). Germline V gene lookup returns CDR1 MNHNS and CDR2 SASEGT. The germline V and J ends were trimmed by 6 bases and 2 bases, with 10 bases remaining between them. The CDR3 extends over 13 amino acids. The CDR3 region is CASRERGQETQYF. In DNA, the CDR3 is TGTGCCAGCAGGGAACGAGGGCAAGAGACCCAGTACTTC.

This clone is termed medium-sized. The J gene is TRBJ1-1, the V gene TRBV7-9; D remains ambiguous. The CDR3 loop spans 17 amino acids. The V gene's germline CDR1 is SEHNR and CDR2 FQNEAQ (reference sequence). Trimming took off 4 bases at V and 1 base at J, with 19 bases between the two ends. The CDR3 is CASSSTSSIKPNTEAFF. The CDR3 DNA reads TGTGCCAGCAGCTCAACCTCCTCTATAAAGCCGAACACTGAAGCTTTCTTT. Drawing the rest from reference TRBV7-9 and TRBJ1-1, the complete variable domain is DTGVSQNPRHKITKRGQNVTFRCDPISEHNRLYWYRQTLGQGPEFLTYFQNEAQLEKSRLLSDRFSAERPKGSFSTLEIQRTEQGDSAMYLCASSSTSSIKPNTEAFFGQGTRLTVV.

The chain has TRBV6-5 and TRBJ2-7; D might be TRBD1 (5 bases). Per germline, CDR1 MNHEY and CDR2 SVGAGI. V lost 5 bases to trimming and J lost 3 bases, with 11 bases between them. This CDR3 comprises 13 residues. For the CDR3, the DNA is TGTGCCAGCAGTGAAGGGGCGGACTACGAGCAGTACTTC. Its translation: CASSEGADYEQYF.

The chain couples TRBV23-1 to TRBJ1-2; the match to TRBD1 covers 8 bases. TRBV23-1 is sorted into the ORF group, with uncertain function. V dropped 2 bases and J dropped 4; count of bases not matched to a gene: 6. This CDR3 comprises 15 residues. The CDR3 reads CASSQTGGGLYGYTF. The CDR3 nucleotides are TGCGCCAGCAGTCAAACAGGGGGTGGGCTCTATGGCTACACCTTC.

This clone turned up a few times. The chain carries TRBV29-1 and TRBJ2-7; 7 positions match TRBD2. Germline values: CDR1 SQVTM, CDR2 ANQGSEA. V shed 4 bases and J 1 base; nucleotides not matched to a gene: 4. CDR3 size: 13 residues. CDR3 DNA sequence: TGCAGCGTTGTGCTAGCGGAATCCTACGAGCAGTACTTC. Residues: CSVVLAESYEQYF.

The chain links TRBV5-1 to TRBJ2-7, with 7 bases aligning to TRBD2. V lost 1 base to trimming and J lost 5 bases; unmatched junction nucleotides: 6. This CDR3 region has 14 residues. Per germline, CDR1 SGHRS and CDR2 YFSETQ. The CDR3 nucleotides read TGCGCCAGCAGCTTGACGGGGGGAGGTGACGAGCAGTACTTC. It encodes CASSLTGGGDEQYF. The full variable domain, in which reference TRBV5-1 and TRBJ2-7 provide the parts outside the CDR3, is KAGVTQTPRYLIKTRGQQVTLSCSPISGHRSVSWYQQTPGQGLQFLFEYFSETQRNKGNFPGRFSGRQFSNSRSEMNVSTLELGDSALYLCASSLTGGGDEQYFGPGTRLTVT.

The J gene is TRBJ1-2, the V gene TRBV15; a possible D gene is TRBD1 (6 bases). The CDR3 runs to 12 residues. V gave up 3 bases and J gave up 6 bases, with 8 bases separating them. Per germline, CDR1 LNHNV and CDR2 YYDKDF (reference sequence). CDR3 in amino acids: CATSSEGDGYTF. The CDR3 nucleotides are TGTGCCACCAGCAGTGAGGGGGATGGCTACACCTTC. The full variable domain, completed using reference TRBV15 and TRBJ1-2, is DAMVIQNPRYQVTQFGKPVTLSCSQTLNHNVMYWYQQKSSQAPKLLFHYYDKDFNNEADTPDNFQSRRPNTSFCFLDIRSPGLGDTAMYLCATSSEGDGYTFGSGTRLTVV.